The table lists the clone carrying this T cell receptor beta chain with many counts. Its specificity is not known. The TCR beta CDR3 regions underwent amplification from RNA transcripts. First-round RT-PCR used HTBI primers; second-round multiplex PCR followed. TCRdb itself ran the multiplex PCR reads through MiXCR, one entry per CDR3 protein. The table shows around 660,000 distinct CDR3 sequences, with roughly two fifths occurring only once. This sample is drawn from a study of Graves' ophthalmopathy and Graves' hyperthyroidism. General study results and limits: Blood shared most expanded thyroid clonotypes above 0.001 frequency.

Germline V CDR1 and CDR2: SGHAT, FQNNGV. The CDR3 loop spans 16 amino acids. Trimming removed 4 bases from V and 0 bases from J, with 10 bases in between. This rearrangement joins TRBV11-2 to TRBJ2-6; D tentatively reads TRBD1 or TRBD2 (5 bases each). Sequencing was performed on peripheral blood. The clonotype originates from an adult man with Graves' ophthalmopathy. The CDR3 loop is CASSSGPHSGANVLTF. The CDR3 region has the DNA TGTGCCAGCAGCTCGGGACCTCACTCTGGGGCCAACGTCCTGACTTTC.